The rows below give T cell receptor beta chains drawn from one sample of a study of shared clonotypes between healthy human individuals. Profiled with immunoSEQ multiplex PCR; TCRdb holds only in-frame clones, not every one. Counted here are approximately 2.3 million clones, over 90% occurring once; the ten biggest clones make up about 0.39%. The source material was naive CD4+ T cells from PBMCs. The receptors come from a man between 18 and 29 years old in good health. Some clones in this sample may be carry-over from other donors' samples. Each CDR3 is given with its conserved first and last residue. The D gene is left open where the match is weak. Only some rows state a clone size, as once, few, many or a class for expanded clones.

clone_size: .
v_call: TRBV5-1
d_call: TRBD1
j_call: TRBJ1-3
cdr3_nt: TGCGCCAGCAGCGGACAGGGAGGATATGGAAACACCATATATTTT
cdr3_aa: CASSGQGGYGNTIYF

clone_size: .
v_call: TRBV15
d_call: .
j_call: TRBJ2-3
cdr3_nt: TGTGCCACCAGCAGAGCGGGGGCCCTTTTTGGGACAGATACGCAGTATTTT
cdr3_aa: CATSRAGALFGTDTQYF

clone_size: .
v_call: TRBV28
d_call: .
j_call: TRBJ1-1
cdr3_nt: TGTGCCAGCAGTTTACCCCGCGGGCGCCGAGGTTTGAACACTGAAGCTTTCTTT
cdr3_aa: CASSLPRGRRGLNTEAFF

clone_size: few
v_call: TRBV13
d_call: .
j_call: TRBJ1-1
cdr3_nt: TGTGCCAGCAGGGGCATGGGGGTGTACACTGAAGCTTTCTTT
cdr3_aa: CASRGMGVYTEAFF

clone_size: .
v_call: TRBV28
d_call: .
j_call: TRBJ2-7
cdr3_nt: TGTGCCAGCAGTTCTGGAGCCAAGTCAGCCTACGAGCAGTACTTC
cdr3_aa: CASSSGAKSAYEQYF

clone_size: .
v_call: TRBV28
d_call: .
j_call: TRBJ1-1
cdr3_nt: TGTGCCAGCAGTTCCGGACAGTTGAACACTGAAGCTTTCTTT
cdr3_aa: CASSSGQLNTEAFF

clone_size: .
v_call: TRBV2
d_call: .
j_call: TRBJ2-2
cdr3_nt: TGTGCCAGCAGAGGGGACGGGGGAAGCACCGGGGAGCTGTTTTTT
cdr3_aa: CASRGDGGSTGELFF

clone_size: .
v_call: TRBV7-9
d_call: .
j_call: TRBJ2-7
cdr3_nt: TGTGCCAGCAGCTTAAAACTCAATGAGCAGTACTTC
cdr3_aa: CASSLKLNEQYF

clone_size: once
v_call: TRBV5-1
d_call: .
j_call: TRBJ2-7
cdr3_nt: TGCGCCAGCAGCCACCGACCGGACGGGACCTACGAGCAGTACTTC
cdr3_aa: CASSHRPDGTYEQYF

clone_size: .
v_call: TRBV15
d_call: .
j_call: TRBJ2-7
cdr3_nt: TGTGCCACCAGCAGAGAGGGGGTAATCACCTACGAGCAGTACTTC
cdr3_aa: CATSREGVITYEQYF

clone_size: .
v_call: TRBV6-6
d_call: .
j_call: TRBJ2-1
cdr3_nt: TGTGCCAGCAGTTACCTGGACAATGAGCAGTTCTTC
cdr3_aa: CASSYLDNEQFF

clone_size: few
v_call: TRBV10-2
d_call: .
j_call: TRBJ1-2
cdr3_nt: TGCGCCAGCAGTGAGAACTCTAACTATGGCTACACCTTC
cdr3_aa: CASSENSNYGYTF

clone_size: .
v_call: TRBV7-2
d_call: .
j_call: TRBJ2-7
cdr3_nt: TGTGCCAGCAGCTTCGCCGCCACGAACAACGAGCAGTACTTC
cdr3_aa: CASSFAATNNEQYF

clone_size: .
v_call: TRBV7-9
d_call: .
j_call: TRBJ2-7
cdr3_nt: TGTGCCAGCAGCTTAGGTTCATTGGGGGCCACCTACGAGCAGTACTTC
cdr3_aa: CASSLGSLGATYEQYF

clone_size: .
v_call: TRBV5-6
d_call: .
j_call: TRBJ1-3
cdr3_nt: TGTGCCAGCAGCAGGCCGGGACCGCCTGGAAACACCATATATTTT
cdr3_aa: CASSRPGPPGNTIYF

clone_size: .
v_call: TRBV6-5
d_call: .
j_call: TRBJ2-2
cdr3_nt: TGTGCCAGCAGTCGCATGCGGGGGCAGGGCGGGGAGCTGTTTTTT
cdr3_aa: CASSRMRGQGGELFF

clone_size: .
v_call: TRBV6-5
d_call: .
j_call: TRBJ2-7
cdr3_nt: TGTGCCAGCAGCCGCCTCCAGGGCCCGTACGAGCAGTACTTC
cdr3_aa: CASSRLQGPYEQYF

clone_size: .
v_call: TRBV18
d_call: .
j_call: TRBJ2-3
cdr3_nt: TGTGCCAGCTCACCGGGACTCACTAGCACAGATACGCAGTATTTT
cdr3_aa: CASSPGLTSTDTQYF

clone_size: .
v_call: TRBV5-1
d_call: TRBD2
j_call: TRBJ2-5
cdr3_nt: TGCGCCAGCAGCTCCCGTTGGGGTTCTAGCGGGAGTGGAGAGACCCAGTACTTC
cdr3_aa: CASSSRWGSSGSGETQYF

clone_size: .
v_call: TRBV4-2
d_call: TRBD2
j_call: TRBJ2-7
cdr3_nt: TGTGCCAGCAGCCAAGTATCGTTAGCGGGGGACTCCTACGAGCAGTACTTC
cdr3_aa: CASSQVSLAGDSYEQYF

clone_size: .
v_call: TRBV6-5
d_call: .
j_call: TRBJ2-4
cdr3_nt: TGTGCCAGCGGTTCGTCTAAGGAAGACATTCAGTACTTC
cdr3_aa: CASGSSKEDIQYF

clone_size: .
v_call: TRBV14
d_call: TRBD1
j_call: TRBJ2-7
cdr3_nt: TGTGCCAGCAGCCACTTTTTCCCAGGGGGCTACGAGCAGTACTTC
cdr3_aa: CASSHFFPGGYEQYF

clone_size: once
v_call: TRBV28
d_call: TRBD2
j_call: TRBJ2-7
cdr3_nt: TGTGCCAGCAGTGTACAGGGGGGACTAGCGGGAGGATCCTACGAGCAGTACTTC
cdr3_aa: CASSVQGGLAGGSYEQYF

clone_size: .
v_call: TRBV19
d_call: .
j_call: TRBJ1-2
cdr3_nt: TGTGCCAGTAGTATGAGAGGGTACTATGGCTACACCTTC
cdr3_aa: CASSMRGYYGYTF

clone_size: .
v_call: TRBV5-1
d_call: .
j_call: TRBJ1-1
cdr3_nt: TGCGCCAGCAGCTTGGGGTTGGGGCAAGGCATGATGAACACTGAAGCTTTCTTT
cdr3_aa: CASSLGLGQGMMNTEAFF

clone_size: once
v_call: TRBV5-6
d_call: TRBD1
j_call: TRBJ1-4
cdr3_nt: TGTGCCAGCAGGAGGGGGCACGGGGAAAAACTGTTTTTT
cdr3_aa: CASRRGHGEKLFF

clone_size: .
v_call: TRBV28
d_call: TRBD2
j_call: TRBJ2-5
cdr3_nt: TGTGCCAGCAGCCTATCGGGAGGAGGGGAGACCCAGTACTTC
cdr3_aa: CASSLSGGGETQYF